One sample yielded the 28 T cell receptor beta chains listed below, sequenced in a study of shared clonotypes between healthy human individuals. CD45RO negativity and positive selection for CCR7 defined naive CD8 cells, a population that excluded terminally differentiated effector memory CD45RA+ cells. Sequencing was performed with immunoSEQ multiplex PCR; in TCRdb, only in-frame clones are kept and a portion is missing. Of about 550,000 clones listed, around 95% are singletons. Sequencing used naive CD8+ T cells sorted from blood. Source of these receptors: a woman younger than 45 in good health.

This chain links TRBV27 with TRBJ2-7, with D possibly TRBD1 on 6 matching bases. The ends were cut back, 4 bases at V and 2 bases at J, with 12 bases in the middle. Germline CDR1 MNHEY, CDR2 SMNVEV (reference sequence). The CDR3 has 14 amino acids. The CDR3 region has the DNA TGTGCCAGCAGTTACAACAGGGCCACCTACGAGCAGTACTTC. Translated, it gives CASSYNRATYEQYF.

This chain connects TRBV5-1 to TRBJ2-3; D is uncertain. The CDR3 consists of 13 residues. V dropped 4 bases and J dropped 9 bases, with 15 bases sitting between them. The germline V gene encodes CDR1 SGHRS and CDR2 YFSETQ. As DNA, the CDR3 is TGCGCCAGCAGCCTACCACCTGAGGACACGCAGTATTTT. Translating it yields CASSLPPEDTQYF.

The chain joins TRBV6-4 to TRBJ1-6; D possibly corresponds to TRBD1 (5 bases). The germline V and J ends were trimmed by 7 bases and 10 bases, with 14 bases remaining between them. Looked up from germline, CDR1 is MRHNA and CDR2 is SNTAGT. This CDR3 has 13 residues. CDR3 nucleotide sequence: TGTGCCAGCACAGGACACCTAAAATCACCCCTCCACTTT. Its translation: CASTGHLKSPLHF.

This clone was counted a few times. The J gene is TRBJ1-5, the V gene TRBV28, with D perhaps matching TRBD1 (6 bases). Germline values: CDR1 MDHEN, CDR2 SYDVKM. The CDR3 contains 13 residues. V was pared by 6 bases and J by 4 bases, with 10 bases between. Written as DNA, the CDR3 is TGTGCCAGCAGGTACGGACAGAATCAGCCCCAGCATTTT. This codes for CASRYGQNQPQHF.

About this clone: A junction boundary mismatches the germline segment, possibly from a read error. The CDR3 bases are TGTGCCGGCAGTTACTCGGGGGGCCACGGGGAAGCTTTCTTT. This codes for CAGSYSGGHGEAFF. This chain connects TRBV6-5 to TRBJ1-1; perhaps TRBD1 as D (6 bases). CDR1 MNHEY and CDR2 SVGAGI come from the germline V gene. The CDR3 is 14 amino acids.

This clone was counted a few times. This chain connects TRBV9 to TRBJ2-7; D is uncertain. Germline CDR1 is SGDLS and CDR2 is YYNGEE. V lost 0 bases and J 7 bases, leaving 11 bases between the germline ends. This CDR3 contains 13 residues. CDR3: CASSVVADREQYF. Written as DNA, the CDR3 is TGTGCCAGCAGCGTAGTGGCAGACCGGGAGCAGTACTTC.

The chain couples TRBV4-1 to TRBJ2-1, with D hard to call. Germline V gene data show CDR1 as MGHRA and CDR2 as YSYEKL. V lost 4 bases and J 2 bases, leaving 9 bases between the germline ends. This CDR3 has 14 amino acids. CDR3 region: CASSPSDTYNEQFF. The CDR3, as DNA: TGCGCCAGCAGCCCCTCGGATACCTACAATGAGCAGTTCTTC.

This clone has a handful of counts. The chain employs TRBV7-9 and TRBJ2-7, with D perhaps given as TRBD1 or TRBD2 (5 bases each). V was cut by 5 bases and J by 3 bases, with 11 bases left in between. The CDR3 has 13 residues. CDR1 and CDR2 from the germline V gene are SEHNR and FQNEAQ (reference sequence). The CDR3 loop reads CASSEPGHYEQYF. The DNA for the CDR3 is TGTGCCAGCAGCGAGCCGGGGCACTACGAGCAGTACTTC.

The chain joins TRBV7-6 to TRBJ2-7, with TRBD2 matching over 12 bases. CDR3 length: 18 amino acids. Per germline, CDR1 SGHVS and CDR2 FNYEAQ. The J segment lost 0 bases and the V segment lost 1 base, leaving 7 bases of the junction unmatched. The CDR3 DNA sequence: TGTGCCAGCAGCTTAGAGACTAGCGGGAGTGAGAGCTCCTACGAGCAGTACTTC. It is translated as CASSLETSGSESSYEQYF.

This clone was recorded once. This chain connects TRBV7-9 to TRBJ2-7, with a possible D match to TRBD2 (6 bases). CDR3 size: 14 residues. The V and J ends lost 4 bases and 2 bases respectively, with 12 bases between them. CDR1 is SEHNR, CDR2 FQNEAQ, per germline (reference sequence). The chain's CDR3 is CASSSRDLTYEQYF. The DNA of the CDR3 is TGTGCCAGCAGCTCCCGGGACTTGACCTACGAGCAGTACTTC. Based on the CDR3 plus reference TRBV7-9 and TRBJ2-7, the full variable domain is DTGVSQNPRHKITKRGQNVTFRCDPISEHNRLYWYRQTLGQGPEFLTYFQNEAQLEKSRLLSDRFSAERPKGSFSTLEIQRTEQGDSAMYLCASSSRDLTYEQYFGPGTRLTVT.

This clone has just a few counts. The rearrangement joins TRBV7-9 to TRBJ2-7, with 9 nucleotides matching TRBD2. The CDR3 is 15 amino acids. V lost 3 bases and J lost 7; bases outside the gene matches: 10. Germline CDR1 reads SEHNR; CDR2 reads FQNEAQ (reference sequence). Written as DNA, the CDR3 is TGTGCCAGCAGCTTTAGCGGGAGAGGAGTGCGGGAGCAGTACTTC. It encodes CASSFSGRGVREQYF. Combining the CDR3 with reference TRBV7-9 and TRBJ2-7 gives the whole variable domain DTGVSQNPRHKITKRGQNVTFRCDPISEHNRLYWYRQTLGQGPEFLTYFQNEAQLEKSRLLSDRFSAERPKGSFSTLEIQRTEQGDSAMYLCASSFSGRGVREQYFGPGTRLTVT.

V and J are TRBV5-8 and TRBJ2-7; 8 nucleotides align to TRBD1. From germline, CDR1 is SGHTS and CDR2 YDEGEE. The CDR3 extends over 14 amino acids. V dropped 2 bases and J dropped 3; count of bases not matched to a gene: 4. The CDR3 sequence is CASSLGQGRYEQYF. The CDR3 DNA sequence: TGTGCCAGCAGCTTAGGACAGGGTCGCTACGAGCAGTACTTC.

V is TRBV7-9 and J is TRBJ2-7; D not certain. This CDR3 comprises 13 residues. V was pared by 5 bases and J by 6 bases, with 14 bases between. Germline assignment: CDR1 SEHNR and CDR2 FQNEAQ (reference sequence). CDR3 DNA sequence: TGTGCCAGCAGCCTGGTTGGCCCTATCGAGCAGTACTTC. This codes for CASSLVGPIEQYF.

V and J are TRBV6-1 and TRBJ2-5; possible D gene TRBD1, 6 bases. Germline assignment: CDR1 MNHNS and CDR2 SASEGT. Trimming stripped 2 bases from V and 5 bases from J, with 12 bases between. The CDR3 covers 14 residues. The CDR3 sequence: CASSETGRGETQYF. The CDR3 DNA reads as TGTGCCAGCAGTGAAACAGGGAGAGGGGAGACCCAGTACTTC.

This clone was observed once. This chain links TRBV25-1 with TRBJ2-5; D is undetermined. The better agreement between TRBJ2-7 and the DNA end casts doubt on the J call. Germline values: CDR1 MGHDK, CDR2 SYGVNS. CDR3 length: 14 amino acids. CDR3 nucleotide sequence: TGTGCCAGCAGTGAATATGGCAACTCCTACGAGCAGTACTTC. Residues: CASSEYGNSYEQYF.

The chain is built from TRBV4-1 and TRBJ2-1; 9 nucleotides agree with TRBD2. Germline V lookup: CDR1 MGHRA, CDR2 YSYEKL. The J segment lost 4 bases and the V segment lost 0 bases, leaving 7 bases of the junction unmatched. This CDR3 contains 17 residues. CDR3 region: CASSQDGTSSLYNEQFF. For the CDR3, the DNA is TGCGCCAGCAGCCAAGATGGGACTAGCTCCCTTTACAATGAGCAGTTCTTC.

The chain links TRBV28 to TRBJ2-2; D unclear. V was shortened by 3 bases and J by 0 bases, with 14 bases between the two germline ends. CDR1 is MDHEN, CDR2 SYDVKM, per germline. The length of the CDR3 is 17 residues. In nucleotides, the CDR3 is TGTGCCAGCAGTTTTACCCCACCCGCAGCGAACACCGGGGAGCTGTTTTTT. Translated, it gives CASSFTPPAANTGELFF.

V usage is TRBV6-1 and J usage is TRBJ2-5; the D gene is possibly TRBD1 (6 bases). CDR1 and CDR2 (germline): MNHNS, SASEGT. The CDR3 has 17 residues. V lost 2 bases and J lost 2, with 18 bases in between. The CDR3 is CASSENTRTEIQETQYF. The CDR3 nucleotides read TGTGCCAGCAGTGAAAACACCAGGACAGAAATTCAAGAGACCCAGTACTTC.

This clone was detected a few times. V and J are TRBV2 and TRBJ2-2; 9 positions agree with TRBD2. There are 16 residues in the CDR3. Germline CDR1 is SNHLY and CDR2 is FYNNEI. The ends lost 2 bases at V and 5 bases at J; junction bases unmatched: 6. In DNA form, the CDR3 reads TGTGCCAGCAGTGAAAGGCTAGCGGGAATTACCGGGGAGCTGTTTTTT. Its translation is CASSERLAGITGELFF.

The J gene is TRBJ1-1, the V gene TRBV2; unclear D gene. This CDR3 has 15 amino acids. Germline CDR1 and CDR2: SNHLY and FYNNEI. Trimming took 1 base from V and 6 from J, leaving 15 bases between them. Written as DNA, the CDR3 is TGTGCCAGCAGTGAAGGGCGGGAGGGAATACCTGAAGCTTTCTTT. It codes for CASSEGREGIPEAFF.

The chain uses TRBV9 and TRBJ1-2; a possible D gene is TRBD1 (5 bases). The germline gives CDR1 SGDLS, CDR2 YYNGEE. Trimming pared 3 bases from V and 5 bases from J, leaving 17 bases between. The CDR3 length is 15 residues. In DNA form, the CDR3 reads TGTGCCAGCAGCGCCGGAGGGGCCAGGCAGTATGGCTACACCTTC. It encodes CASSAGGARQYGYTF.

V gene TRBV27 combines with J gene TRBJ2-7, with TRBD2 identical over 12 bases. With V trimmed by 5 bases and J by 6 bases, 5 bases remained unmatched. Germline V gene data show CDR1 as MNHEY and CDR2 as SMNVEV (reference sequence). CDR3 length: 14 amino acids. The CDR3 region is CASSSLAGGLEQYF. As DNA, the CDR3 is TGTGCCAGCAGTAGCCTAGCGGGAGGGCTCGAGCAGTACTTC.

CDR3 protein: CASSLLQGHQPQHF. The CDR3 DNA reads as TGTGCCAGCAGTTTGCTCCAGGGTCATCAGCCCCAGCATTTT. This sequence joins TRBV28 and TRBJ1-5; D may be TRBD1 (5 bases). Germline V gene lookup returns CDR1 MDHEN and CDR2 SYDVKM. V lost 3 bases and J lost 5, with 11 bases in between. The CDR3 extends over 14 amino acids.

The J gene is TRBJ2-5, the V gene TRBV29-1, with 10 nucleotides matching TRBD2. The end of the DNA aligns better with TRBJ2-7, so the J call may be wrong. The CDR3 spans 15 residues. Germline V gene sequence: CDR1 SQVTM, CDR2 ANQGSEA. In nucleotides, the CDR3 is TGCAGCGTTGAAGCTACTAGCGGGGCCGCCTACGAGCAGTACTTC. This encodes CSVEATSGAAYEQYF.

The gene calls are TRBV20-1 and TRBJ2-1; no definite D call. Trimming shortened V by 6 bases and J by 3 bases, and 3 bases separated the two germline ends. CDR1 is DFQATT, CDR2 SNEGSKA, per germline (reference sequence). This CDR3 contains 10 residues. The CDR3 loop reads CSALYNEQFF. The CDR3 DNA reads TGCAGTGCCCTCTACAATGAGCAGTTCTTC.

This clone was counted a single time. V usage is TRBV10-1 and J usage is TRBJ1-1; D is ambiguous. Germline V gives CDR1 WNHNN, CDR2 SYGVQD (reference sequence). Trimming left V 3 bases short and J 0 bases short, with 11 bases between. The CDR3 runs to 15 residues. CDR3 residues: CASSDSGKLNTEAFF. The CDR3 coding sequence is TGCGCCAGCAGTGATTCGGGCAAACTGAACACTGAAGCTTTCTTT.

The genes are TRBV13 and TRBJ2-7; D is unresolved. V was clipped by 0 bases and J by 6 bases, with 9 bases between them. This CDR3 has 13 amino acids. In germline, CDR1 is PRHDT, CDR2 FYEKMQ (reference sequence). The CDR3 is CASSLGTAFEQYF. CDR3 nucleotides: TGTGCCAGCAGCTTAGGCACGGCATTCGAGCAGTACTTC.

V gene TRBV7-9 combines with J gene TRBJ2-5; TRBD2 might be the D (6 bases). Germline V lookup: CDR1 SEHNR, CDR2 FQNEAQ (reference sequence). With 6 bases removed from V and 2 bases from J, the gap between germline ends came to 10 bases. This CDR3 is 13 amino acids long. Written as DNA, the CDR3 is TGTGCCAGCAGACAGGAGGGGCAAGAGACCCAGTACTTC. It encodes CASRQEGQETQYF.